This T cell receptor beta chain was found in a study of tumor-infiltrating lymphocytes in localized non-small cell lung cancer. General study points: Tumor T-cell fraction was not associated with recurrence-free survival. TCR sequencing covered a subset of patients with enough tissue.

This clone appeared a few times. The antigen is not known. The length of the CDR3 is 17 residues. V was trimmed by 5 bases and J by 0 bases, leaving 16 bases between them. CDR1 and CDR2 from the germline V gene are LNHNV and YYDKDF (reference sequence). The assay was immunoSEQ multiplex PCR, and TCRdb's table has in-frame clones only and misses some. This sample has around 16,000 clones, with 69% found just once. The chain combines TRBV15 with TRBJ1-4; tentative D call: TRBD1 (5 bases). This sequence was found in a human donor with non-small cell lung cancer. Sequencing was done on a sample of lung tumor tissue. The CDR3 is CATSPRRRGTTNEKLFF. Written as DNA, the CDR3 is TGTGCCACCAGCCCCCGCAGGCGGGGGACAACTAATGAAAAACTGTTTTTT.